Each of the 9 T cell receptor beta chains below was sequenced from the same sample in a study of blood T cells in healthy people across ages (dated by TCRdb to 2014 to 2015). Libraries were built with 5' RACE. Instrument on record: Illumina HiSeq 2500. The second PCR ran for about 6 to 12 cycles and used a J-beta primer mix along with a sample-barcoded 5' primer. Clones were called with MiXCR by TCRdb after fastp trimmed the public reads at Q25, and only in-frame beta chains were retained. One record per CDR3 amino acid sequence lists the most common genes and DNA. The sample table contains some 920,000 distinct CDR3 sequences; only one count was recorded for around 54% of them. Roughly a fifth of the sample belongs to the ten largest clones. The sequenced sample consisted of blood. The receptors were gathered from an older woman in good health.

The DNA for the CDR3 is TGCAGTGCTGACAGGATAAACAATGAGCAGTTCTTC. Its protein product is CSADRINNEQFF. The V call is TRBV20-1, the J call TRBJ2-1, with a weak D call TRBD1 (6 bases). V was shortened by 5 bases and J by 5 bases, with 10 bases between the two germline ends. This CDR3 spans 12 amino acids. The V gene's germline CDR1 is DFQATT and CDR2 SNEGSKA (reference sequence).

This clonotype was detected only a few times. CDR3 sequence (DNA): TGTGCCAGCAGTGAATTAAATCTGGACAGTATTCTAGAGACCCAGTACTTC. Residues: CASSELNLDSILETQYF. The chain links TRBV25-1 to TRBJ2-5; D perhaps matches TRBD1 (6 bases). The CDR3 is made up of 17 amino acids. Trimming removed 1 base at V and 4 bases at J, with 19 bases between. Germline CDR1 reads MGHDK; CDR2 reads SYGVNS.

The table lists this clonotype with a few counts. The V gene is TRBV7-2, the J gene TRBJ2-3; 9 bases map to TRBD2. There are 16 residues in the CDR3. The junction had 7 bases not matched to a gene; V was cut back by 0 bases and J by 6 bases. Germline CDR1 and CDR2: SGHTA and FQGNSA. In DNA, the CDR3 is TGTGCCAGCAGCTTAGCTTCAGCGGGAGGTTCCGATACGCAGTATTTT. It yields the protein CASSLASAGGSDTQYF.

This chain links TRBV6-2 or TRBV6-3 with TRBJ2-5; 9 nucleotides match TRBD2. The assigned J gene may be wrong: the sequence end matches TRBJ2-7 better. Germline loops: CDR1 MNHEY, CDR2 SVGEGT. This CDR3 spans 14 amino acids. In nucleotides, the CDR3 is TGTGACAATCGATTCGTAGCGGGAGTTGCCGAGCAGTACTTC. It codes for CDNRFVAGVAEQYF.

This clonotype showed up just a few times. This CDR3 reads CSVQGRENEKLFF. CDR3 sequence (DNA): TGCAGCGTTCAGGGACGAGAAAATGAAAAACTGTTTTTT. The rearrangement joins TRBV29-1 to TRBJ1-4; possible D gene TRBD1, 5 bases. The CDR3 is made up of 13 amino acids. The ends were cut back, 5 bases at V and 5 bases at J, with 12 bases in the middle. The germline gives CDR1 SQVTM, CDR2 ANQGSEA.

J is TRBJ2-4 and V is TRBV6-2 or TRBV6-3; 8 nucleotides agree with TRBD1. The DNA end lines up better with TRBJ2-7; the J call may be wrong. The CDR3 has 13 amino acids. The germline CDR1 and CDR2 sequences are MNHEY and SVGEGT. In DNA form, the CDR3 reads TGTGCCAGCAGAACGACAGGGGAAAGCGAGCAGTACTTC. Translating gives CASRTTGESEQYF.

This chain joins TRBV3-1 and TRBJ2-7; D may match TRBD1 or TRBD2 (5 bases each). This CDR3 has 18 amino acids. The V gene's germline CDR1 is LGHDT and CDR2 YNNKEL (reference sequence). Trimming pared 2 bases from V and 7 bases from J, leaving 27 bases between. This CDR3 reads CASSQSGTPHVGVYEQYF. The CDR3 DNA reads as TGTGCCAGCAGCCAATCGGGGACCCCTCACGTAGGGGTCTATGAGCAGTACTTC.

This clonotype has a handful of counts. This chain connects TRBV24-1 to TRBJ2-1; the D gene is possibly TRBD1 (5 bases). Between the trimmed V and J ends, which lost 1 base and 2 bases, there was a span of 11 bases. In germline, CDR1 is KGHDR, CDR2 SFDVKD. The CDR3 runs 16 residues. The chain's CDR3 is CATSDFRGVTYNEQFF. CDR3 nucleotides: TGTGCCACCAGTGATTTTAGGGGTGTCACCTACAATGAGCAGTTCTTC.

The V and J genes are TRBV29-1 and TRBJ1-3; D is ambiguous. There are 15 residues in the CDR3. Germline assignment: CDR1 SQVTM and CDR2 ANQGSEA. Trimming took 6 bases from V and 0 from J, leaving 15 bases between them. CDR3 amino acids: CSVSLLGVSGNTIYF. CDR3 coding DNA: TGCAGCGTCTCCCTTTTGGGCGTCTCTGGAAACACCATATATTTT.